This record covers a single TCR beta chain. Antigen specificity is unknown. These data are taken from a study of vaccination effects on CD4 cells after COVID-19. Points from the study as a whole: Both infection-induced and vaccine-induced clones contracted markedly at late post-vaccination timepoints.

The CDR3 extends over 16 amino acids. Germline values: CDR1 MGHRA, CDR2 YSYEKL. V lost 0 bases, J lost 15 bases, and 24 bases lay in between. Using viral peptide pools, the ViraFEST assay grew out antigen-specific CD4+ T cells prior to sequencing. Following culture for about ten days, CD4+ T cells were isolated. All vaccine recipients tested negative for nucleocapsid antibodies and had never contracted SARS-CoV-2 infection. It was with about 10 IU/ml IL-2 and approximately 10 ug/ml peptides that some 1.9 million PBMC per well were cultured. Half the medium was replaced with IL-2 medium on days 3 and 7. Sequenced by immunoSEQ multiplex PCR; TCRdb stores in-frame clones only, minus some. The sample yields 65,000 to 90,000 clones, 78% seen once.

The TCR was taken from a human donor who received a COVID-19 vaccine. Sequencing used CD4+ T cells from PBMCs cultured with SARS-CoV-2 spike peptides, obtained before COVID-19 vaccination. The J gene is TRBJ2-1, the V gene TRBV4-1; possibly TRBD1 for D (7 bases). The CDR3 coding sequence is TGCGCCAGCAGCCAAGATCGGAGGGGGCGAATCGCGTCGCGGTTCTTC. Translated: CASSQDRRGRIASRFF.